The T cell receptor (beta chain) described here comes from a study of cytomegalovirus exposure and HLA in healthy donors. A multiplex PCR was run with 60 Vbeta primers and 13 Jbeta primers. Repertoires were generated with immunoSEQ multiplex PCR, while TCRdb's copy carries only in-frame clones and drops some. This repertoire shows about 110,000 clones, under 80% found once; its top ten account for 7% to 9%. Of note for this clone: Its antigen is undetermined.

Regarding the study as a whole: In vitro, a few CMV-associated chains proved specific for CMV antigens. The study recorded over 150 TCR beta chains that were cytomegalovirus-associated.

The sample was PBMCs. The TCR originated in a woman aged 45-60 years in good health and CMV-seropositive.

CDR3 DNA sequence: TGTGCCAGCAGCTTAGGGGACCGGGACAGGGGTGATACGCAGTATTTT. It codes for CASSLGDRDRGDTQYF. The chain recombines TRBV7-9 with TRBJ2-3; 10 bases match TRBD1. V shed 1 base, J shed 6 bases, and the junction held 7 bases outside the gene matches. Germline V lookup: CDR1 SEHNR, CDR2 FQNEAQ (reference sequence). The CDR3 loop spans 16 amino acids.